A single sample gave rise to the 7 T cell receptor beta chains below, sequenced in a study of T cells in Graves' hyperthyroidism and ophthalmopathy. Template material for amplifying TCR beta CDR3 regions consisted of RNA transcripts. The HTBI set primed first-round TCR CDR3 RT-PCR. Using its own MiXCR run on the multiplex PCR reads, TCRdb lists one record per CDR3 protein. The sample contains more than 550,000 distinct CDR3 sequences, 45% of which appear only once. The sequencing sample was made of peripheral blood or thyroid tissue (not recorded which). These receptors came from an adult man with Graves' disease, either hyperthyroidism or ophthalmopathy (not recorded which).

This clonotype appeared once. The chain recombines TRBV10-3 with TRBJ1-2; 9 bases match TRBD1. Trimming took 10 bases from V and 8 from J; bases not matched to a gene: 14. Germline V CDR1 and CDR2: ENHRY, SYGVKD. This CDR3 spans 14 amino acids. The CDR3 sequence is CASSPVGTGGGYTF. CDR3 DNA sequence: TGTGCCAGCAGCCCCGTGGGTACAGGGGGCGGCTACACCTTC.

J is TRBJ1-4 and V is TRBV25-1; 8 bases line up with TRBD1. J was trimmed by 8 bases and V by 3 bases; bases with no gene match: 8. Germline V gene lookup returns CDR1 MGHDK and CDR2 SYGVNS. This CDR3 comprises 15 residues. CDR3 loop: CASSDRATGDEKLFF. CDR3 nucleotides: TGTGCCAGCAGTGATAGGGCGACAGGGGACGAAAAACTGTTTTTT.

Worth noting for this clonotype: This could be a read error, since a much larger clone is one nucleotide away. The V call is TRBV29-1, the J call TRBJ1-2; D is ambiguous. The V gene lost 4 bases and the J gene lost 4 bases, with 16 bases spanning the gap. There are 14 residues in the CDR3. In germline, CDR1 is SQVTM, CDR2 ANQGSEA. The CDR3, as DNA: TGCAGCGTTGCCCCCGGCGCGGGAGCCTATGGCTACACCTTC. It encodes CSVAPGAGAYGYTF.

V gene TRBV13 combines with J gene TRBJ1-3; D call uncertain. CDR1 is PRHDT and CDR2 is FYEKMQ in the germline V gene (reference sequence). The CDR3 covers 13 residues. Trimming stripped 0 bases from V and 8 bases from J, with 8 bases between. DNA for the CDR3: TGTGCCAGCAGCTTAGGCCGCGGGGACACCATATATTTT. This encodes CASSLGRGDTIYF.

The rearrangement uses TRBV10-3 and TRBJ1-1; TRBD1 matches 9 bases. Germline lookup yields CDR1 ENHRY and CDR2 SYGVKD. The CDR3 is 10 residues long. The V gene end was trimmed by 8 bases and the J gene end by 8 bases; junction bases not matched to a gene: 0. The CDR3 spells CAIGQGEAFF. The CDR3 bases are TGTGCCATCGGACAGGGGGAAGCTTTCTTT.

At least ten counts were recorded for this clonotype. The V and J genes are TRBV25-1 and TRBJ1-2; D ambiguous. This CDR3 is built from 11 residues. V was shortened by 4 bases and J by 6 bases, with 6 bases between the two germline ends. CDR1 is MGHDK, CDR2 SYGVNS, per germline. CDR3 DNA sequence: TGTGCCAGCAGTGGAAGGGATGGCTACACCTTC. This translates into CASSGRDGYTF.

This sequence joins TRBV10-3 and TRBJ1-1, with unresolved D. From germline, CDR1 is ENHRY and CDR2 SYGVKD. Between the trimmed V and J ends, which lost 4 bases and 4 bases, there was a span of 10 bases. CDR3 length: 13 amino acids. In nucleotides, the CDR3 is TGTGCCATCAGTGGGCAGGCCAGCACTGAAGCTTTCTTT. It codes for CAISGQASTEAFF.